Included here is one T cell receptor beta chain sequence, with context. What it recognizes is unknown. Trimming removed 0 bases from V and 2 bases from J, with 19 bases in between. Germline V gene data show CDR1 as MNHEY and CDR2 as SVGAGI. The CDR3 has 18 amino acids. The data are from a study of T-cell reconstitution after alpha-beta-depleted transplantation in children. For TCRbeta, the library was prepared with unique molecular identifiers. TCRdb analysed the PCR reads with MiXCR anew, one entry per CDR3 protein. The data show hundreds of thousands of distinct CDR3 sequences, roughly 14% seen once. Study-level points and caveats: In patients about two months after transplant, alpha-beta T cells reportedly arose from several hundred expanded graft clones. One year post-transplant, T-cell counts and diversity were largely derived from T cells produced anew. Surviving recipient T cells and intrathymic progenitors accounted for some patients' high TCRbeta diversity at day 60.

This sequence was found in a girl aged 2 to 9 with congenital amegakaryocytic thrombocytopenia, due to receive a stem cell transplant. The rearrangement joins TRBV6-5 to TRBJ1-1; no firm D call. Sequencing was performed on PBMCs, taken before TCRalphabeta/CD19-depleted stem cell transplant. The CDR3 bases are TGTGCCAGCAGTTACTCGGGCTTATGGGCAGGCCCAAACACTGAAGCTTTCTTT. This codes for CASSYSGLWAGPNTEAFF.